The text below deals with one T cell receptor beta chain. The CDR3 spans 13 residues. Germline V lookup: CDR1 SNHLY, CDR2 FYNNEI. V dropped 6 bases and J dropped 1 base, with 10 bases sitting between them. This specimen comes from a study of blood T cell repertoires in COVID-19. The wider study: T cells, B-cell-depleted T cells, or PBMCs supplied cDNA or gDNA.

Study members were between 18 and 89 years old and lived in 20 to 30 US regions. Assay used: immunoSEQ multiplex PCR; TCRdb lists only in-frame clones, some missing. The data show 130,000 or so clones, with around 84% seen just once and about 2.6% held by the top ten. Sequencing used PBMCs or T cells enriched from blood (not recorded which). This TCR derives from a man aged 40-50 years with acute COVID-19. The V gene is TRBV2, the J gene TRBJ2-7, with D maybe TRBD2 (6 bases). The CDR3 here is CASSGGASYEQYF. The DNA for the CDR3 is TGTGCCAGCAGCGGCGGGGCGTCCTACGAGCAGTACTTC.